The clone carrying this T cell receptor beta chain was detected ten times or more. Antigen unknown. The CDR3 runs 15 residues. From germline, CDR1 is LNHNV and CDR2 YYDKDF (reference sequence). Trimming stripped 1 base from V and 1 base from J, with 7 bases between. The data belong to a study of T cells in Graves' hyperthyroidism and ophthalmopathy. General study points: A median around 5.9 months before onset, the model predicted ophthalmopathy. Researchers found most expanded thyroid clonotypes above 0.001 in blood as well.

RNA transcripts provided the source from which TCR beta CDR3 regions were amplified. Primed by the HTBI set, a first-round RT-PCR was run on the TCR CDR3. Each CDR3 protein is one row after TCRdb ran MiXCR on the multiplex PCR reads. The sample has 540,000 or so distinct CDR3 sequences, less than 20% seen once. V gene TRBV15 combines with J gene TRBJ2-2, with D unclear. This receptor was identified in a woman aged 25 to 45 with Graves' hyperthyroidism. Sequencing was carried out using blood. The CDR3 DNA sequence: TGTGCCACCAGCAGAGTTCAAGGGAACACCGGGGAGCTGTTTTTT. As protein: CATSRVQGNTGELFF.